This TCR beta chain stems from a study of T-cell reconstitution after alpha-beta-depleted transplantation in children. Broader study findings: Newly produced T cells mostly accounted for T-cell counts and diversity one year post-transplant. Expanded graft clones numbering several hundred reportedly gave rise to alpha-beta T cells about two months after transplant.

Concerning this clonotype itself: Its target is unknown.

Construction of the TCRbeta library involved unique molecular identifiers. TCRdb reprocessed the PCR reads via MiXCR and lists one record per CDR3 protein. The table records around 80,000 distinct CDR3 sequences, 15% to 20% of them present only once. V lost 2 bases and J lost 2, with 30 bases in between. CDR3 length equals 21 residues. Germline assignment: CDR1 SGHAT and CDR2 FQNNGV. The sample here was PBMCs, mostly from graft donor cells, taken 360 days after TCRalphabeta/CD19-depleted stem cell transplant. This rearrangement joins TRBV11-2 to TRBJ2-5; D is tentatively TRBD1 or TRBD2 (5 bases each). The source of this sequence is a male patient aged 2 to 9 who had a stem cell transplant for acute lymphoblastic leukemia, so the T cells may come from the graft donor. Here the CDR3 reads CASSLFLAVRDPNVKQETQYF. CDR3 bases: TGTGCCAGCAGCTTATTTTTGGCCGTCCGGGACCCTAACGTGAAGCAAGAGACCCAGTACTTC.